Listed below are T cell receptor beta chains from one sample, sequenced in a study of healthy donors' naive CD4 and CD8 T cells. TCRdb ran MiXCR on the reads and lists one entry per CDR3 protein. The profile covers 200,000 or so distinct CDR3 sequences, with 65% to 75% appearing a single time and more than 2% taken by the ten largest. Specimen: naive CD4+ and CD8+ T cells sorted from blood, pooled from several donors. These receptors all come from a pool of human donors in good health; the sample pools cells from several healthy donors. CDR3s include the opening cysteine and the closing phenylalanine or tryptophan. A D gene is named only where the DNA matches it firmly. Clone size appears in some rows only: once, few, many, or a class for an expanded clone.

D,V,J,size,CDR3,DNA
.,TRBV27,TRBJ2-1,.,CASSSAGSSYNEQFF,TGTGCCAGCAGTTCGGCGGGAAGCTCCTACAATGAGCAGTTCTTC
.,TRBV5-6,TRBJ1-1,.,CASRPWGAETEAFF,TGTGCCAGCAGGCCGTGGGGGGCTGAGACTGAAGCTTTCTTT
TRBD1,TRBV6-5,TRBJ1-1,.,CASSQDRGQNTEAFF,TGTGCCAGCAGCCAAGACAGGGGCCAGAACACTGAAGCTTTCTTT
TRBD2,TRBV6-6,TRBJ2-5,.,CASSPREGPETQYF,TGTGCCAGCAGCCCCCGGGAGGGACCGGAGACCCAGTACTTC
.,TRBV15,TRBJ1-5,.,CATSRDGGASNQPQHF,TGTGCCACCAGCAGAGATGGAGGGGCGAGCAATCAGCCCCAGCATTTT
.,TRBV27,TRBJ2-1,.,CASSFGSTHNEQFF,TGTGCCAGCAGTTTTGGGAGCACCCACAATGAGCAGTTCTTC
TRBD1,TRBV19,TRBJ2-7,.,CAGRPGQGAYEQYF,TGTGCCGGTAGACCGGGACAGGGGGCCTACGAGCAGTACTTC
.,TRBV6-2/TRBV6-3,TRBJ2-7,.,CASWDNTFSSYEQYF,TGTGCCAGCTGGGACAATACCTTCTCCTCCTACGAGCAGTACTTC
.,TRBV21-1,TRBJ2-3,.,CASLRPKTDTQYF,TGTGCCAGCCTCCGTCCGAAAACAGATACGCAGTATTTT
TRBD2,TRBV29-1,TRBJ2-3,few,CSVEDLELAVDTQYF,TGCAGCGTTGAAGATCTGGAACTAGCGGTGGATACGCAGTATTTT
.,TRBV7-8,TRBJ1-3,.,CASSLSGGNTIYF,TGTGCCAGCAGCTTATCGGGCGGAAACACCATATATTTT
TRBD1,TRBV12-3/TRBV12-4,TRBJ1-2,once,CASSRTGGTYGYTF,TGTGCCAGCAGTAGAACAGGGGGCACCTATGGCTACACCTTC
.,TRBV27,TRBJ1-1,.,CASSFGLAAEAFF,TGTGCCAGCAGTTTCGGCTTGGCGGCTGAAGCTTTCTTT
.,TRBV15,TRBJ2-1,.,CATSRDLGTTYNEQFF,TGTGCCACCAGCAGAGATCTCGGGACCACCTACAATGAGCAGTTCTTC
.,TRBV5-1,TRBJ2-2,.,CATLGSNGELFF,TGCGCCACCCTAGGATCGAACGGGGAGCTGTTTTTT
.,TRBV6-5,TRBJ1-2,.,CASSHQKFSHSYTF,TGTGCCAGCAGTCATCAGAAGTTTTCGCACAGCTACACCTTC
.,TRBV6-6,TRBJ2-5,.,CASSAQETQYF,TGTGCCAGCAGCGCTCAAGAGACCCAGTACTTC
.,TRBV5-4,TRBJ2-7,few,CASSLESYEQYF,TGTGCCAGCAGCTTGGAATCGTACGAGCAGTACTTC
TRBD2,TRBV6-2/TRBV6-3,TRBJ2-1,few,CASSYGGGSYNEQFF,TGTGCCAGCAGTTATGGCGGGGGCTCCTACAATGAGCAGTTCTTC
TRBD2,TRBV15,TRBJ2-7,.,CATSRRLAGGNEQYF,TGTGCCACCAGCAGAAGACTAGCGGGAGGGAACGAGCAGTACTTC
TRBD1,TRBV20-1,TRBJ1-6,.,CSAGDRPGTRGFHF,TGCAGTGCTGGGGACAGGCCAGGTACTCGTGGCTTCCACTTT
TRBD2,TRBV27,TRBJ2-7,.,CASSPNSGSSYEQYF,TGTGCCAGCAGTCCGAATAGCGGGAGCTCCTACGAGCAGTACTTC
.,TRBV29-1,TRBJ2-1,few,CSVGFRDNEQFF,TGCAGCGTTGGGTTCCGGGACAATGAGCAGTTCTTC